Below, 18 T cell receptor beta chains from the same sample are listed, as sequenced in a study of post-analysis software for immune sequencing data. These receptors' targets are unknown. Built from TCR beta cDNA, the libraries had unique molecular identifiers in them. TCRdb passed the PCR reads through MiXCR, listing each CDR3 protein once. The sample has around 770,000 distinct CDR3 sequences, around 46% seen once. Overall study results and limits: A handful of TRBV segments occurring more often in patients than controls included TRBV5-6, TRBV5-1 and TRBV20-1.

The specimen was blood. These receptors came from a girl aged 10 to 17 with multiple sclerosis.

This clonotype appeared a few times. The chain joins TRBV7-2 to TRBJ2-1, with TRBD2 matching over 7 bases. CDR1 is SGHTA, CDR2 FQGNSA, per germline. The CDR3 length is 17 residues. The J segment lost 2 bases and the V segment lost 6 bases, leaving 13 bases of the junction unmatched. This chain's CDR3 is CASRPVRASGPYNEQFF. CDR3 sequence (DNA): TGTGCCAGCAGACCTGTGCGGGCTAGCGGACCCTACAATGAGCAGTTCTTC.

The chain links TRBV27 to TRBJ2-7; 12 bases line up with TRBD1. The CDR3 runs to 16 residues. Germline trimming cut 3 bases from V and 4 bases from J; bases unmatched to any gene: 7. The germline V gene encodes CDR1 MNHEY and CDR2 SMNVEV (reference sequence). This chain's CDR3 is CASSFSGTGGWYEQYF. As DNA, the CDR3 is TGTGCCAGCAGTTTCTCCGGGACAGGGGGCTGGTACGAGCAGTACTTC.

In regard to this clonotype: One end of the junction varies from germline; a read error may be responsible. CDR3 sequence: CSARDDYRLAGSYNEHFF. The CDR3 coding sequence is TGCAGTGCGAGAGACGACTATAGACTAGCGGGCTCCTACAATGAGCACTTCTTC. V and J are TRBV20-1 and TRBJ2-1, with TRBD2 matching over 10 bases. This CDR3 has 18 amino acids. Germline loops: CDR1 DFQATT, CDR2 SNEGSKA (reference sequence).

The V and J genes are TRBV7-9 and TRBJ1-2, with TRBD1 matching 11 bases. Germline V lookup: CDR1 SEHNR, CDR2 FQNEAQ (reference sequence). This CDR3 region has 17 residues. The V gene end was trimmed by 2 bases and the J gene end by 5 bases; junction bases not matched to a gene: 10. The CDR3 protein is CASSLPIGTGGRYGYTF. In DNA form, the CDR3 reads TGTGCCAGCAGCTTACCGATCGGGACAGGGGGTCGGTATGGCTACACCTTC.

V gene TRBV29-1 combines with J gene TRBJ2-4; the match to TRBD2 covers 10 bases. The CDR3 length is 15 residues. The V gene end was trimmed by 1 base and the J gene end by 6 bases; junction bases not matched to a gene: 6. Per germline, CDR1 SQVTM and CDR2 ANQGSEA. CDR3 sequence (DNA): TGCAGCGTTGAAGCGGCTAGCGGGAGTCCAAACATTCAGTACTTC. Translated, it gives CSVEAASGSPNIQYF.

The CDR3 loop reads CSATRQGMGDTQYF. DNA for the CDR3: TGCAGTGCTACTCGACAGGGAATGGGAGATACGCAGTATTTT. The gene calls are TRBV20-1 and TRBJ2-3, with 7 bases aligning to TRBD1. The germline CDR1 and CDR2 sequences are DFQATT and SNEGSKA (reference sequence). Germline trimming cut 4 bases from V and 5 bases from J; bases unmatched to any gene: 9. There are 14 residues in the CDR3.

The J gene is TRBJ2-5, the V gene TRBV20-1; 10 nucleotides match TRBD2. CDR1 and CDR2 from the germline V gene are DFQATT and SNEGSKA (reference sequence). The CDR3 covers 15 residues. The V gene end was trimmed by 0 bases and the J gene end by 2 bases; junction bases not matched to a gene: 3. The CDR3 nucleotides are TGCAGTGCTAGAGAGGCTAGCGGGAGTCAAGAGACCCAGTACTTC. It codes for CSAREASGSQETQYF.

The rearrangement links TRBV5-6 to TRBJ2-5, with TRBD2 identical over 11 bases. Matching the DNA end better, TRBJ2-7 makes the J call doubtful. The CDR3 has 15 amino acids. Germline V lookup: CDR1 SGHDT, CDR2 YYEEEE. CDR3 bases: TGTGCCAGCAGCTCGCCGACTAGCGGGACTAGCGAGCAGTACTTC. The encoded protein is CASSSPTSGTSEQYF.

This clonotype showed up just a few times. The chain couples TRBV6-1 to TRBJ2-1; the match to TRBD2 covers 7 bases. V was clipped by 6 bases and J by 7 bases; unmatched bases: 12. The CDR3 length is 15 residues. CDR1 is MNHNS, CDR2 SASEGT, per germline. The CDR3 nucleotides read TGTGCCAGCAGGCCGACTAGCCTCTTGATGAATGAGCAGTTCTTC. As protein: CASRPTSLLMNEQFF.

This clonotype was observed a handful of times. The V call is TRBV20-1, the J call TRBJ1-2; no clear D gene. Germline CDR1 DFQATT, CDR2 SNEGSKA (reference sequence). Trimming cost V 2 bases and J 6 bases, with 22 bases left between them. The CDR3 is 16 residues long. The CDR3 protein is CSARPQTRSTTNGYTF. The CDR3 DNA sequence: TGCAGTGCTAGACCCCAGACACGTAGCACCACGAATGGCTACACCTTC.

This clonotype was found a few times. CDR3 loop: CASTRTGDGANVLTF. The CDR3 bases are TGTGCCAGCACACGAACAGGGGATGGGGCCAACGTCCTGACTTTC. V is TRBV6-6 and J is TRBJ2-6, with 7 bases lining up with TRBD1. V lost 7 bases to trimming and J lost 3 bases; unmatched junction nucleotides: 6. The CDR3 spans 15 residues. The germline V gene has CDR1 MNHNY and CDR2 SVGAGI (reference sequence).

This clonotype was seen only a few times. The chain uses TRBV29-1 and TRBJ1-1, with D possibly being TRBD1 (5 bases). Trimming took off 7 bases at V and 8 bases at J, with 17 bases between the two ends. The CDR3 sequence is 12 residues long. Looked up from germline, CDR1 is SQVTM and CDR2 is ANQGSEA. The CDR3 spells CSAGIGAGEAFF. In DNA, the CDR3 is TGCAGCGCTGGGATCGGGGCAGGCGAAGCTTTCTTT.

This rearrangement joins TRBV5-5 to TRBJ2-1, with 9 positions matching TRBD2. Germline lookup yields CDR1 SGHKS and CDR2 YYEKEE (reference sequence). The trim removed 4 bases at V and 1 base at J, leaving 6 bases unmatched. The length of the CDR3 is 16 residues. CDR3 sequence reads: CASSVSGSRSYNEQFF. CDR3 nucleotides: TGTGCCAGCAGCGTTAGCGGGAGTCGGTCCTACAATGAGCAGTTCTTC.

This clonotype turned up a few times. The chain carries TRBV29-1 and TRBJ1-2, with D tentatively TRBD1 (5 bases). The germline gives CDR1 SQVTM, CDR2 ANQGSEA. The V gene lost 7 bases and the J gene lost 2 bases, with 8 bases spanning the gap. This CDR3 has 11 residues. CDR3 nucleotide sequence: TGCAGCGCCACAGGAAACTATGGCTACACCTTC. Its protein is CSATGNYGYTF.

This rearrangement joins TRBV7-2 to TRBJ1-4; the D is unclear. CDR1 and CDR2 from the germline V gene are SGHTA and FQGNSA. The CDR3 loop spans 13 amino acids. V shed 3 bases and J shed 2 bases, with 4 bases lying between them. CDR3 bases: TGTGCCAGCAGCTTGGTGACTAATGAAAAACTGTTTTTT. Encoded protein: CASSLVTNEKLFF.

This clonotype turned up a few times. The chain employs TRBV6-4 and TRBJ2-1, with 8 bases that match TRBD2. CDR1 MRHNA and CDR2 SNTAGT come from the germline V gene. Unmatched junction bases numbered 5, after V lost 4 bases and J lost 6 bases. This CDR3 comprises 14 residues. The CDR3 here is CASSARTSGNEQFF. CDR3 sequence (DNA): TGTGCCAGCAGTGCGAGAACTAGCGGCAATGAGCAGTTCTTC.

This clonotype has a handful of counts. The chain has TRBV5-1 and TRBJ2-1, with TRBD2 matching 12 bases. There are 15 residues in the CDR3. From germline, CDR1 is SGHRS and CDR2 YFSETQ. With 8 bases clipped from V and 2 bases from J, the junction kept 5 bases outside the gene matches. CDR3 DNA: TGCGCCAGTAGGACTAGCGGGACTACCTACAATGAGCAGTTCTTC. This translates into CASRTSGTTYNEQFF.

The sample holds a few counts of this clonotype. The CDR3 coding sequence is TGCGCCAGCAGCTTGGCCAAAGGCCGTGAGCAGTTCTTC. As protein: CASSLAKGREQFF. The chain uses TRBV5-1 and TRBJ2-1; D remains unclear. From germline, CDR1 is SGHRS and CDR2 YFSETQ. The CDR3 extends over 13 amino acids. Trimming removed 0 bases at V and 9 bases at J, with 10 bases between. The whole variable domain, remainder taken from reference TRBV5-1 and TRBJ2-1, is KAGVTQTPRYLIKTRGQQVTLSCSPISGHRSVSWYQQTPGQGLQFLFEYFSETQRNKGNFPGRFSGRQFSNSRSEMNVSTLELGDSALYLCASSLAKGREQFFGPGTRLTVL.